Each of the 9 T cell receptor beta chains below was sequenced from the same sample in a study of blood T cell repertoires in COVID-19. The table came from immunoSEQ multiplex PCR; TCRdb's copy has only in-frame clones and leaves some out. Found here are under 200,000 clones, about 85% of them singletons; the top ten hold 7% to 8%. The sample consisted of peripheral blood. These receptors originate from an elderly woman in a cohort sampled during active or convalescent COVID-19.

The genes are TRBV6-1 and TRBJ2-1, with D maybe TRBD2 (5 bases). The V gene lost 6 bases and the J gene lost 7 bases, with 13 bases spanning the gap. Germline V gene data show CDR1 as MNHNS and CDR2 as SASEGT. The CDR3 has 13 residues. The CDR3: CASSPRGNNEQFF. The CDR3 DNA reads as TGTGCCAGCAGCCCCCGGGGAAATAATGAGCAGTTCTTC.

J is TRBJ2-7 and V is TRBV5-4, with TRBD2 identical over 9 bases. The germline V gene encodes CDR1 SGHNT and CDR2 YYREEE (reference sequence). V lost 4 bases, J lost 2 bases, and 4 bases stayed unmatched. The CDR3 is made up of 14 amino acids. Here the CDR3 reads CASSRAGGAYEQYF. Here the CDR3 DNA reads TGTGCCAGCAGCCGCGCGGGGGGGGCCTACGAGCAGTACTTC.

This rearrangement joins TRBV4-1 to TRBJ2-5, with 11 bases aligning to TRBD2. CDR1 and CDR2 from the germline V gene are MGHRA and YSYEKL. Trimming at V came to 4 bases and at J to 5 bases, leaving 12 bases not matched to a gene. The CDR3 sequence is 17 residues long. The CDR3 DNA reads TGCGCCAGCAGCCTCGGGACTAGCGGACAACTACGGGAGACCCAGTACTTC. As protein: CASSLGTSGQLRETQYF.

The V gene is TRBV5-4, the J gene TRBJ2-6, with 8 bases matching TRBD1. This CDR3 has 17 residues. V gave up 4 bases and J gave up 4 bases; unmatched junction bases: 10. In germline, CDR1 is SGHNT, CDR2 YYREEE (reference sequence). The CDR3 bases are TGTGCCAGCAGCCCGGGGCAGGGGGCAGGGGGGGCCAACGTCCTGACTTTC. It specifies CASSPGQGAGGANVLTF.

This rearrangement joins TRBV5-5 to TRBJ1-1; the D is unclear. There are 14 residues in the CDR3. The V gene's germline CDR1 is SGHKS and CDR2 YYEKEE (reference sequence). Trimming cost V 2 bases and J 3 bases, with 11 bases left between them. The CDR3 reads CASSLVRTHTEAFF. In nucleotides, the CDR3 is TGTGCCAGCAGCTTAGTCCGGACTCACACTGAAGCTTTCTTT.

The chain uses TRBV28 and TRBJ2-5; 8 bases align to TRBD1. Germline V gene lookup returns CDR1 MDHEN and CDR2 SYDVKM. V lost 5 bases to trimming and J lost 5 bases; unmatched junction nucleotides: 13. The CDR3 has 16 residues. CDR3 coding DNA: TGTGCCAGCAGTCCTTGGACAGGGAAGGGGTTGGAGACCCAGTACTTC. Translated, it gives CASSPWTGKGLETQYF.

The chain is built from TRBV19 and TRBJ2-2, with TRBD2 identical over 8 bases. Germline CDR1 and CDR2: LNHDA and SQIVND (reference sequence). The V gene end was trimmed by 5 bases and the J gene end by 4 bases; junction bases not matched to a gene: 9. The CDR3 covers 16 residues. CDR3 loop: CASSVPSGGVTGELFF. CDR3 in DNA: TGTGCCAGTAGTGTACCAAGCGGGGGAGTCACCGGGGAGCTGTTTTTT.

This clone has just a few counts. The chain recombines TRBV9 with TRBJ2-5, with TRBD1 as a possible D gene (6 bases). Germline CDR1 SGDLS, CDR2 YYNGEE. Trimming removed 6 bases from V and 4 bases from J, with 13 bases in between. The CDR3 consists of 13 residues. This CDR3 reads CASTGQGRETQYF. The CDR3 DNA follows: TGTGCCAGCACCGGCCAGGGGAGAGAGACCCAGTACTTC.

V gene TRBV5-1 combines with J gene TRBJ1-2; 11 bases align to TRBD1. Germline V gene sequence: CDR1 SGHRS, CDR2 YFSETQ. There are 17 residues in the CDR3. Germline trimming cut 4 bases from V and 4 bases from J; bases unmatched to any gene: 12. The CDR3 spells CASSQLPLGQGAYGYTF. CDR3 coding DNA: TGCGCCAGCAGCCAACTGCCCCTTGGACAGGGGGCCTATGGCTACACCTTC.